Below, 7 T cell receptor beta chains from the same sample are listed, as sequenced in a study of CD8 T cells in Susac syndrome. RNA, at roughly 0.45 to 1 ug, was reverse transcribed with random hexamers. TCRdb ran MiXCR on the immunoSEQ multiplex PCR reads and lists one entry per CDR3 protein. The data contain 65,000 to 85,000 distinct CDR3 sequences, about 93% of them singletons. The sequenced material came from CD8+ T cells from PBMCs. The receptors were gathered from a human donor with Susac syndrome.

With respect to this clonotype: The junction departs from the called germline gene at one end, perhaps through a read error. The chain carries TRBV30 and TRBJ2-7; D possibly matches TRBD1 or TRBD2 (5 bases each). Germline CDR1 GTSNPN, CDR2 SVGIG (reference sequence). CDR3 length equals 15 residues. The CDR3 here is CARSPGPTYSSEQYF. DNA for the CDR3: TGTGCCCGTAGCCCGGGACCAACTTACTCCTCCGAGCAGTACTTC. Full variable domain (missing parts from reference TRBV30 and TRBJ2-7): SQTIHQWPATLVQPVGSPLSLECTVEGTSNPNLYWYRQAAGRGLQLLFYSVGIGQISSEVPQNLSASRPQDRQFILSSKKLLLSDSGFYLCARSPGPTYSSEQYFGPGTRLTVT.

The chain joins TRBV12-3 or TRBV12-4 to TRBJ1-5, with D perhaps TRBD1 (5 bases). CDR3 size: 13 residues. V lost 2 bases and J lost 5, with 7 bases in between. The DNA of the CDR3 is TGTGCCAGCAGTTTACAGGGAGATCAGCCCCAGCATTTT. This codes for CASSLQGDQPQHF.

The chain employs TRBV20-1 and TRBJ1-2; 7 nucleotides align to TRBD1. CDR1 DFQATT and CDR2 SNEGSKA come from the germline V gene (reference sequence). V lost 6 bases and J lost 8; bases outside the gene matches: 15. The CDR3 consists of 14 residues. The CDR3 is CSAPDHDRESGYTF. CDR3 nucleotides: TGCAGTGCCCCCGACCATGACAGGGAAAGCGGCTACACCTTC.

V usage is TRBV27 and J usage is TRBJ1-4; tentative D call: TRBD1 (6 bases). V was trimmed by 3 bases and J by 8 bases, leaving 10 bases between them. Germline loops: CDR1 MNHEY, CDR2 SMNVEV (reference sequence). This CDR3 region has 13 residues. This CDR3 is CASSLDRTEKLFF. The DNA of the CDR3 is TGTGCCAGCAGTTTGGACAGAACCGAAAAACTGTTTTTT.

The V and J genes are TRBV23-1 and TRBJ2-3; D is ambiguous. TRBV23-1 counts as an open reading frame of uncertain function. Between the trimmed V and J ends, which lost 8 bases and 4 bases, there was a span of 4 bases. The CDR3 loop spans 10 amino acids. This chain's CDR3 is CASPPDTQYF. DNA for the CDR3: TGCGCCAGCCCGCCAGATACGCAGTATTTT.

Written as DNA, the CDR3 is TGTGCCAGCAGCTTAGGGGGGCCGGACAATGAGCAGTTCTTC. Translated, it gives CASSLGGPDNEQFF. V is TRBV7-8 and J is TRBJ2-1; D perhaps matches TRBD1 (6 bases). V was trimmed by 1 base and J by 5 bases, leaving 9 bases between them. The germline V gene has CDR1 SGHVS and CDR2 FQNEAQ. The CDR3 contains 14 residues.

The DNA for the CDR3 is TGTGCCACCAGCAGAGATAGGGGAGGGGGCACTGAAGCTTTCTTT. This sequence encodes CATSRDRGGGTEAFF. J is TRBJ1-1 and V is TRBV15, with D tentatively TRBD1 (6 bases). CDR3 size: 15 residues. V lost 0 bases and J lost 4, with 12 bases in between. Germline values: CDR1 LNHNV, CDR2 YYDKDF (reference sequence).